This TCR beta chain derives from a study of blood T cell repertoires in COVID-19. Study at large: Sites in the United States, Italy and Spain provided acute and convalescent COVID-19 samples. From T cells, B-cell-depleted T cells, or PBMCs came the material, which was cDNA or gDNA.

V dropped 5 bases and J dropped 8; count of bases not matched to a gene: 7. The CDR3 length is 15 residues. Germline lookup yields CDR1 SSHAT and CDR2 FNYEAQ (reference sequence). Original processing methods: Reference gene primer amplification gave nucleated cell count estimates. The protocol was immunoSEQ multiplex PCR, while the TCRdb copy is restricted to in-frame clones and leaves out a portion. V and J calls and clone size are as listed in that table; D and trimming were resolved from the DNA. This sample yields around 100,000 clones, of which roughly 88% are seen a single time; roughly 0.89% belongs to the top ten.

This sequence was found in a woman in her sixties or seventies with acute or convalescent COVID-19. Sequenced sample: peripheral blood. The chain employs TRBV7-7 and TRBJ2-1, with 12 bases lining up with TRBD1. The CDR3 region is CASSRGQGAIDEQFF. CDR3 nucleotide sequence: TGTGCCAGCAGCCGGGGACAGGGGGCTATTGATGAGCAGTTCTTC.